This is a list of T cell receptor beta chains from one sample in a study of regulatory dendritic cells for organ transplantation. Generated by immunoSEQ multiplex PCR, the TCRdb table keeps only in-frame clones and is missing some. The data hold 30,000 to 45,000 clones, with around nine tenths observed a single time. Sequencing was done on a sample of naive CD8+ T cells from blood. These receptors came from a human donor in good health. Both conserved end residues are part of each CDR3. The D gene is left open where the match is weak. The listing skips clone size in some rows; elsewhere it reads once, few, many or a size class.

CDR3 length	V gene	D gene	J gene	clone size	CDR3 protein	CDR3 DNA
13	TRBV27	.	TRBJ2-5	.	CASSLDGEETQYF	TGTGCCAGCAGTTTAGACGGGGAAGAGACCCAGTACTTC
15	TRBV7-2	TRBD1	TRBJ2-5	.	CASSLGQGVWETQYF	TGTGCCAGCAGCTTAGGACAGGGAGTATGGGAGACCCAGTACTTC
13	TRBV7-9	.	TRBJ1-2	.	CASSLDTYYGYTF	TGTGCCAGCAGCTTGGACACGTATTATGGCTACACCTTC
17	TRBV9	TRBD2	TRBJ2-3	.	CASSVDVSGRRIDTQYF	TGTGCCAGCAGCGTAGATGTTAGCGGGAGGCGAATAGATACGCAGTATTTT
12	TRBV5-4	.	TRBJ1-2	.	CASSPREGGYTF	TGTGCCAGCAGCCCCCGGGAGGGCGGCTACACCTTC
16	TRBV27	.	TRBJ2-7	.	CASSWGWGSSRDEQYF	TGTGCCAGCAGTTGGGGCTGGGGGAGCAGTAGGGACGAGCAGTACTTC
15	TRBV6-1	.	TRBJ2-3	.	CASLDSPTSTDTQYF	TGTGCCAGCCTGGACAGTCCTACTAGCACAGATACGCAGTATTTT
13	TRBV2	TRBD1	TRBJ2-7	.	CATLLTGDYEQYF	TGTGCCACCCTATTGACAGGGGACTACGAGCAGTACTTC
16	TRBV14	TRBD1	TRBJ1-2	.	CASSQEEQGMNYGYTF	TGTGCCAGCAGCCAAGAGGAACAGGGGATGAACTATGGCTACACCTTC
15	TRBV28	.	TRBJ1-3	.	CASSYPRGPGNTIYF	TGTGCCAGCAGCTACCCCAGGGGTCCTGGAAACACCATATATTTT
13	TRBV5-1	.	TRBJ1-2	.	CASSPMGGNGYTF	TGCGCCAGCAGCCCTATGGGGGGCAATGGCTACACCTTC
13	TRBV30	.	TRBJ1-5	.	CAWSVDSNQPQHF	TGTGCCTGGAGTGTCGACAGCAATCAGCCCCAGCATTTT
11	TRBV20-1	.	TRBJ1-1	.	CSSHSDTEAFF	TGCAGCTCCCACTCGGACACTGAAGCTTTCTTT
15	TRBV7-2	TRBD2	TRBJ2-1	.	CASSLFTSGYNEQFF	TGTGCCAGCAGCTTATTTACTAGCGGCTACAATGAGCAGTTCTTC
14	TRBV9	.	TRBJ2-7	.	CASSIGDSNYEQYF	TGTGCCAGCAGCATAGGGGACTCTAATTACGAGCAGTACTTC
13	TRBV9	TRBD2	TRBJ2-5	once	CASSITSGGNLYF	TGTGCCAGCAGCATAACTAGCGGGGGGAACCTGTACTTC
14	TRBV6-1	TRBD1	TRBJ2-7	.	CASSGQGRFYEQYF	TGTGCCAGCAGCGGACAGGGAAGATTCTACGAGCAGTACTTC
12	TRBV28	.	TRBJ2-1	.	CASSSRPGEQFF	TGTGCCAGCAGTTCTCGCCCCGGGGAGCAGTTCTTC
14	TRBV6-5	TRBD1	TRBJ1-6	.	CASSYGTGTVPLHF	TGTGCCAGCAGTTACGGGACAGGGACTGTACCCCTCCACTTT
14	TRBV6-1	TRBD1	TRBJ1-1	.	CASTTGQGYTEAFF	TGTGCCAGCACGACCGGACAGGGATACACTGAAGCTTTCTTT
13	TRBV25-1	.	TRBJ1-2	.	CASSDLGGYGYTF	TGTGCCAGCAGTGACCTAGGGGGCTATGGCTACACCTTC
15	TRBV9	.	TRBJ2-7	.	CASTAGVNGEYEQYF	TGTGCCAGCACCGCCGGGGTGAACGGGGAATACGAGCAGTACTTC
12	TRBV2	.	TRBJ2-1	.	CASRLTEMEQFF	TGTGCCAGCAGGCTGACAGAGATGGAACAGTTCTTC
17	TRBV18	TRBD2	TRBJ2-2	.	CASSPGLAGPNTGELFF	TGTGCCAGCTCACCGGGACTAGCGGGACCTAACACCGGGGAGCTGTTTTTT
14	TRBV5-1	.	TRBJ1-4	once	CASSAGPYNEKLFF	TGCGCCAGCAGCGCTGGGCCTTATAATGAAAAACTGTTTTTT
14	TRBV28	.	TRBJ2-3	.	CASSLSPGTDTQYF	TGTGCCAGCAGTTTATCCCCCGGCACAGATACGCAGTATTTT
12	TRBV19	.	TRBJ1-1	.	CASNIGNTEAFF	TGTGCCAGTAATATTGGGAACACTGAAGCTTTCTTT
15	TRBV7-9	TRBD1	TRBJ2-7	once	CASSTGVTGAHEQYF	TGTGCCAGCAGCACAGGGGTTACAGGGGCCCACGAGCAGTACTTC
16	TRBV27	TRBD2	TRBJ2-5	.	CASSSTSGGARETQYF	TGTGCCAGCAGTTCGACTAGCGGGGGGGCTCGGGAGACCCAGTACTTC
14	TRBV9	TRBD1	TRBJ1-2	once	CASSVGTGTTGYTF	TGTGCCAGCAGCGTCGGGACAGGAACAACAGGCTACACCTTC
14	TRBV19	.	TRBJ2-7	.	CASSIVGGTYEQYF	TGTGCCAGTAGTATCGTGGGCGGGACCTACGAGCAGTACTTC
17	TRBV27	TRBD2	TRBJ2-2	.	CASSPPGLAGDTGELFF	TGTGCCAGCAGTCCACCGGGACTAGCGGGAGACACCGGGGAGCTGTTTTTT
16	TRBV4-1	TRBD1	TRBJ1-4	.	CASSRSTGATNEKLFF	TGCGCCAGCAGCCGGTCAACAGGGGCCACTAATGAAAAACTGTTTTTT
15	TRBV9	.	TRBJ1-2	once	CASSVGQERNYGYTF	TGTGCCAGCAGCGTAGGGCAGGAGAGAAACTATGGCTACACCTTC
14	TRBV9	.	TRBJ1-1	.	CASSVRGENTEAFF	TGTGCCAGCAGCGTGCGGGGCGAGAACACTGAAGCTTTCTTT
15	TRBV6-5	.	TRBJ2-3	.	CASSFNAGRTDTQYF	TGTGCCAGCTCCTTTAATGCAGGGCGAACAGATACGCAGTATTTT
16	TRBV5-8	.	TRBJ2-7	.	CASSFAVALAAFGQYF	TGTGCCAGCAGCTTCGCGGTAGCCCTCGCTGCTTTCGGGCAGTACTTC
16	TRBV9	.	TRBJ2-1	.	CASIPSDSGSYNEQFF	TGTGCCAGCATCCCGTCCGACTCGGGATCCTACAATGAGCAGTTCTTC
13	TRBV19	.	TRBJ1-2	.	CASRRETNYGYTF	TGTGCCAGTAGGCGAGAAACTAACTATGGCTACACCTTC
11	TRBV6-6	.	TRBJ2-7	once	CASGGLYEQYF	TGTGCCAGCGGGGGTCTCTACGAGCAGTACTTC
18	TRBV7-8	.	TRBJ2-1	.	CASSLTQAGDSSYNEQFF	TGTGCCAGCAGCTTAACTCAAGCCGGGGATAGCTCCTACAATGAGCAGTTCTTC
11	TRBV9	.	TRBJ2-7	.	CASSSTGEQYF	TGTGCCAGCAGCTCCACGGGTGAGCAGTACTTC
17	TRBV19	.	TRBJ2-3	.	CASSIDLGAGFTDTQYF	TGTGCCAGTAGTATAGATCTTGGGGCGGGATTCACAGATACGCAGTATTTT
13	TRBV27	.	TRBJ2-7	.	CASSSRQGRVQYF	TGTGCCAGCAGTTCTCGACAGGGGAGGGTGCAGTACTTC
16	TRBV28	TRBD2	TRBJ2-1	.	CASSLGGDYIYNEQFF	TGTGCCAGCAGTTTAGGAGGGGACTATATATACAATGAGCAGTTCTTC
15	TRBV19	.	TRBJ1-5	few	CASSIGQGMGQPQHF	TGTGCCAGTAGTATAGGGCAGGGAATGGGTCAGCCCCAGCATTTT
13	TRBV19	.	TRBJ1-2	.	CASSIDQRAWRTF	TGTGCCAGTAGTATAGATCAGAGGGCTTGGCGCACCTTC
14	TRBV7-2	.	TRBJ2-3	.	CASSLELARDTQYF	TGTGCCAGCAGCTTAGAACTAGCAAGAGATACGCAGTATTTT
19	TRBV13	.	TRBJ1-4	.	CASSPYEARGGGKYGKLFF	TGTGCCAGCAGCCCATACGAGGCGCGTGGGGGGGGGAAATATGGAAAACTGTTTTTT
15	TRBV7-9	TRBD2	TRBJ2-1	.	CASSLVSGEVNEQFF	TGTGCCAGCAGCTTAGTTAGCGGGGAAGTCAATGAGCAGTTCTTC
17	TRBV4-3	.	TRBJ2-1	.	CASSHTTDYPSYNEQFF	TGCGCCAGCAGCCATACTACGGACTACCCGTCCTACAATGAGCAGTTCTTC
15	TRBV28	.	TRBJ2-1	.	CASSLSLRTYNEQFF	TGTGCCAGCAGTTTATCATTGCGGACTTACAATGAGCAGTTCTTC